The next 21 T cell receptor beta chains were all read from a single sample in a study of relationships among human T cell subsets. CD4+CD25+ regulatory T cells came from anti-CD25 bead selection of positively selected CD4+ cells. Semiquantitative ARM-PCR amplified T cell receptor alpha and beta CDR3 regions from mRNA. ARM-PCR used tagged nested gene-specific primers, then communal superprimers for exponential amplification. TCRdb reanalysed the multiplex PCR reads using MiXCR and keeps one entry per CDR3 protein. The sample yields approximately 15,000 distinct CDR3 sequences, 50% to 75% seen once. What was sequenced was Tregs sorted from blood. These receptors originate from a man between 40 and 49 years old in good health.

The genes are TRBV11-2 and TRBJ2-1, with a tentative D call TRBD2 (6 bases). This CDR3 contains 17 residues. Germline loops: CDR1 SGHAT, CDR2 FQNNGV. The V and J ends lost 1 base and 7 bases respectively, with 20 bases between them. CDR3 coding DNA: TGTGCCAGCAGCTTAGTCCCGCTAGCGCAAAGGCAAAATGAGCAGTTCTTC. Residues: CASSLVPLAQRQNEQFF.

As to this clonotype: An end of the junction differs from the germline gene, which may be a read error. The CDR3 protein is CASSEADTGAFF. The CDR3 nucleotides read TGCGCCAGCAGTGAGGCGGACACTGGAGCTTTCTTT. The chain links TRBV10-2 to TRBJ1-1, with D maybe TRBD1 (5 bases). The length of the CDR3 is 12 residues. Germline CDR1 WSHSY, CDR2 SAAADI.

In its sample, this clonotype was seen a few times. The V and J genes are TRBV11-2 and TRBJ2-7; 7 bases line up with TRBD1. CDR1 SGHAT and CDR2 FQNNGV come from the germline V gene. With V trimmed by 8 bases and J by 0 bases, 7 bases remained unmatched. The CDR3 loop spans 14 amino acids. The CDR3 DNA follows: TGTGCCAGCCAACGGGGACAGTCCTCCTACGAGCAGTACTTC. Its translation: CASQRGQSSYEQYF.

The count of this clonotype is one. The chain has TRBV6-5 and TRBJ2-6; 10 bases map to TRBD1. The junction had 9 bases not matched to a gene; V was cut back by 8 bases and J by 2 bases. The CDR3 loop spans 17 amino acids. Germline V lookup: CDR1 MNHEY, CDR2 SVGAGI. Written as DNA, the CDR3 is TGTGCCAGCTCACGGACAGGGGGGAAGGCTGGGGCCAACGTCCTGACTTTC. Protein sequence: CASSRTGGKAGANVLTF.

V usage is TRBV27 and J usage is TRBJ2-3; D is possibly TRBD2 (6 bases). V was pared by 4 bases and J by 8 bases, with 22 bases between. Germline V lookup: CDR1 MNHEY, CDR2 SMNVEV (reference sequence). The CDR3 is 16 residues long. The CDR3, as DNA: TGTGCCAGCAGTTCCTCTCCCGGGACTCCCTGGGGTACGCAGTATTTT. It specifies CASSSSPGTPWGTQYF.

This clonotype was seen more than once but under ten times. The J gene is TRBJ2-6, the V gene TRBV6-5, with D tentatively TRBD1 (6 bases). V was clipped by 6 bases and J by 4 bases, with 10 bases between them. CDR3 length: 14 residues. Germline-derived CDR1 and CDR2 are MNHEY and SVGAGI. CDR3 sequence (DNA): TGTGCCAGCAGGACAGGTGGAGGGGCCAACGTCCTGACTTTC. Its translation: CASRTGGGANVLTF.

This clonotype was recorded only once. The rearrangement links TRBV2 to TRBJ1-2; D unresolved. There are 12 residues in the CDR3. Trimming cost V 9 bases and J 2 bases, with 10 bases left between them. Looked up from germline, CDR1 is SNHLY and CDR2 is FYNNEI. CDR3 DNA sequence: TGTGCCAGTATCTTGGGAAACTATGGCTACACCTTC. It specifies CASILGNYGYTF.

The chain is built from TRBV27 and TRBJ2-3, with TRBD1 matching 8 bases. This CDR3 comprises 15 residues. Per the germline V gene, CDR1 is MNHEY and CDR2 is SMNVEV (reference sequence). V gave up 0 bases and J gave up 7 bases; unmatched junction bases: 6. DNA of the CDR3: TGTGCCAGCAGTTTATCTGGACAGGGCTGGAATACGCAGTATTTT. It translates to CASSLSGQGWNTQYF.

The chain uses TRBV28 and TRBJ1-6; 9 bases align to TRBD1. The trim removed 6 bases at V and 1 base at J, leaving 4 bases unmatched. The CDR3 sequence is 16 residues long. CDR1 is MDHEN, CDR2 SYDVKM, per germline. As DNA, the CDR3 is TGTGCCAGCAGAGCCGGGACAGGGTCCTATAATTCACCCCTCCACTTT. Translation gives CASRAGTGSYNSPLHF.

The CDR3 is CASSFLRTGAKGYGYTF. Here the CDR3 DNA reads TGTGCCAGCAGTTTTTTGAGGACAGGGGCGAAAGGCTATGGCTACACCTTC. The chain is built from TRBV27 and TRBJ1-2, with 9 bases aligning to TRBD1. Germline trimming cut 3 bases from V and 4 bases from J; bases unmatched to any gene: 12. This CDR3 contains 17 residues. Per germline, CDR1 MNHEY and CDR2 SMNVEV (reference sequence).

The J gene is TRBJ2-3, the V gene TRBV7-9; a possible D gene is TRBD2 (6 bases). CDR1 is SEHNR, CDR2 FQNEAQ, per germline (reference sequence). The CDR3 runs to 14 residues. Trimming took 5 bases from V and 2 from J, leaving 11 bases between them. Written as DNA, the CDR3 is TGTGCCAGCAGCCCAACTAGCTCCACAGATACGCAGTATTTT. The encoded protein is CASSPTSSTDTQYF.

Concerning this clonotype: A much larger clonotype is one base distant, so this may be a read error. The V gene is TRBV30, the J gene TRBJ1-2, with D unclear. Trimming stripped 5 bases from V and 6 bases from J, with 7 bases between. This CDR3 contains 10 residues. Germline V lookup: CDR1 GTSNPN, CDR2 SVGIG (reference sequence). The CDR3 DNA reads as TGTGCCTGGGGTGATGATGGCTACACCTTC. It encodes CAWGDDGYTF.

The rearrangement links TRBV29-1 to TRBJ1-3, with D perhaps matching TRBD1 (5 bases). V was cut by 2 bases and J by 0 bases, with 8 bases left in between. This CDR3 contains 14 residues. The V gene's germline CDR1 is SQVTM and CDR2 ANQGSEA. The CDR3 bases are TGCAGCGTTGAAAACGGGGGCTCTGGAAACACCATATATTTT. This codes for CSVENGGSGNTIYF.

This chain connects TRBV6-5 to TRBJ2-7, with D tentatively TRBD1 (7 bases). V lost 6 bases and J 0 bases, leaving 15 bases between the germline ends. The CDR3 is made up of 15 amino acids. The V gene's germline CDR1 is MNHEY and CDR2 SVGAGI. CDR3 DNA sequence: TGTGCCAGCAGCTCGGGACAGACTAGCTCCTACGAGCAGTACTTC. Amino acid sequence: CASSSGQTSSYEQYF.

The rearrangement joins TRBV7-2 to TRBJ2-1; D may be TRBD2 (5 bases). CDR1 and CDR2 from the germline V gene are SGHTA and FQGNSA. This CDR3 comprises 14 residues. V was shortened by 3 bases and J by 10 bases, with 16 bases between the two germline ends. DNA of the CDR3: TGTGCCAGCAGCTTCCGGTGGGCGCGAGGGGAGCAGTTCTTC. Translation: CASSFRWARGEQFF.

V gene TRBV5-1 combines with J gene TRBJ2-1; D may be TRBD1 or TRBD2 (5 bases each). CDR3 length: 12 residues. The V gene's germline CDR1 is SGHRS and CDR2 YFSETQ. Deletions cut 4 bases from V and 10 bases from J, with 12 bases between. This CDR3 reads CASSPGTPEQFF. In DNA form, the CDR3 reads TGCGCCAGCAGCCCCGGGACGCCGGAGCAGTTCTTC.

The chain is built from TRBV4-1 and TRBJ1-6, with TRBD1 identical over 10 bases. This CDR3 has 14 amino acids. Germline loops: CDR1 MGHRA, CDR2 YSYEKL. V was pared by 6 bases and J by 9 bases, with 5 bases of the junction left unmatched. The CDR3 region has the DNA TGCGCCAGCAGGGACAGGGGGTTTGGTTCACCCCTCCACTTT. It yields the protein CASRDRGFGSPLHF.

This clonotype was detected only a few times. In nucleotides, the CDR3 is TGTGCCAGCAGCCCGCGGCAGGGACACTACGAGCAGTACTTC. Its protein product is CASSPRQGHYEQYF. V is TRBV7-9 and J is TRBJ2-7, with TRBD1 as a possible D gene (6 bases). CDR1 and CDR2 (germline): SEHNR, FQNEAQ (reference sequence). V dropped 5 bases and J dropped 3 bases, with 14 bases sitting between them. The CDR3 covers 14 residues.

V usage is TRBV2 and J usage is TRBJ1-6; the match to TRBD1 covers 7 bases. Germline V gene lookup returns CDR1 SNHLY and CDR2 FYNNEI. Trimming at V came to 6 bases and at J to 15 bases, leaving 26 bases not matched to a gene. This CDR3 spans 18 amino acids. In DNA form, the CDR3 reads TGTGCCAGCAGCGCAACTCCGACGTCCGGGACAGTCCGAGCACGCCTCCACTTT. Residues: CASSATPTSGTVRARLHF.

The rearrangement links TRBV11-2 to TRBJ2-3; unclear D gene. This CDR3 spans 14 amino acids. V lost 0 bases and J 2 bases, leaving 6 bases between the germline ends. Germline V gene data show CDR1 as SGHAT and CDR2 as FQNNGV. CDR3 in amino acids: CASSLEGSTDTQYF. The CDR3 DNA follows: TGTGCCAGCAGCTTAGAAGGGTCCACAGATACGCAGTATTTT. Looking up the rest from reference TRBV11-2 and TRBJ2-3 gives the full variable domain: EAGVAQSPRYKIIEKRQSVAFWCNPISGHATLYWYQQILGQGPKLLIQFQNNGVVDDSQLPKDRFSAERLKGVDSTLKIQPAKLEDSAVYLCASSLEGSTDTQYFGPGTRLTVL.

The table lists this clonotype with a count of one. V usage is TRBV28 and J usage is TRBJ2-5; possibly TRBD1 for D (6 bases). The CDR3 runs 15 residues. Germline V gene sequence: CDR1 MDHEN, CDR2 SYDVKM. V dropped 2 bases and J dropped 5 bases, with 15 bases sitting between them. The CDR3 bases are TGTGCCAGCAGTTTAACAGGGTACCAAGTGGAGACCCAGTACTTC. Amino acids: CASSLTGYQVETQYF.